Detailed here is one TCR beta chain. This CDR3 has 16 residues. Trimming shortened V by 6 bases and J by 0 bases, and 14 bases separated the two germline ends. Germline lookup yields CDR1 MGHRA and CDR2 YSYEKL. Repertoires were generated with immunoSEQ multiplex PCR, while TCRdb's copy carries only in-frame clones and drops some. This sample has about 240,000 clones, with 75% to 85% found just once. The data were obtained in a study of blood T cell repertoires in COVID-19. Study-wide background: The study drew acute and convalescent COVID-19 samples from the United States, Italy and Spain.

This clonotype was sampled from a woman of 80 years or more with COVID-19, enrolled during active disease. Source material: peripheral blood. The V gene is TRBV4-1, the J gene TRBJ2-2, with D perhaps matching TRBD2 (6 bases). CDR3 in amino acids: CASRTMGGANTGELFF. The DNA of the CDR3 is TGCGCCAGCAGAACTATGGGGGGTGCGAACACCGGGGAGCTGTTTTTT.